The 18 T cell receptor beta chains listed next were all sequenced from one sample in a study of breast tumors, draining lymph nodes, adjacent tissues. TCRdb passed the multiplex PCR reads through MiXCR, listing each CDR3 protein once. The top ten clones hold roughly 9.1% of a sample with 70,000 or so distinct CDR3 sequences, approximately 45% of them seen once. The sample comprised breast tumor tissue. These receptors all come from a female donor with breast cancer. Some clones in this sample may be carry-over from other donors' samples.

J is TRBJ2-3 and V is TRBV6-6, with TRBD2 as a possible D gene (6 bases). The V gene's germline CDR1 is MNHNY and CDR2 SVGAGI (reference sequence). There are 19 residues in the CDR3. V lost 6 bases and J lost 0, with 25 bases in between. This CDR3 is CASSQLGSVGGVSTDTQYF. DNA of the CDR3: TGTGCCAGCAGCCAACTCGGGTCCGTGGGGGGAGTTAGCACAGATACGCAGTATTTT.

This sequence joins TRBV5-1 and TRBJ1-1; weak D call: TRBD1 (6 bases). The CDR3 length is 14 residues. The germline V gene has CDR1 SGHRS and CDR2 YFSETQ. Trimming shortened V by 0 bases and J by 3 bases, and 9 bases separated the two germline ends. The CDR3 DNA reads TGCGCCAGCAGCTTGGGACAGGTCGACACTGAAGCTTTCTTT. This codes for CASSLGQVDTEAFF.

This clonotype was found once. CDR3 coding DNA: TGTGCCATCAGTGAAGGCGGGGACGTCGTTGGTGGCACCACAACTAATGAAAAACTGTTTTTT. The encoded protein is CAISEGGDVVGGTTTNEKLFF. The chain carries TRBV10-3 and TRBJ1-4; maybe TRBD1 (5 bases). V was clipped by 3 bases and J by 0 bases, with 26 bases between them. The CDR3 loop spans 21 amino acids. Germline V gene sequence: CDR1 ENHRY, CDR2 SYGVKD.

The chain joins TRBV7-2 to TRBJ2-1; 10 bases match TRBD2. The CDR3 spans 14 residues. V was pared by 5 bases and J by 5 bases, with 3 bases of the junction left unmatched. Germline-derived CDR1 and CDR2 are SGHTA and FQGNSA. The CDR3 is CASSPGLADNEQFF. CDR3 bases: TGTGCCAGCAGCCCCGGACTAGCGGACAATGAGCAGTTCTTC.

This clonotype was observed a handful of times. This chain joins TRBV3-1 and TRBJ1-1; 7 bases match TRBD1. Trimming cost V 2 bases and J 5 bases; bases outside gene matches: 5. In germline, CDR1 is LGHDT, CDR2 YNNKEL (reference sequence). This CDR3 region has 14 residues. Here the CDR3 reads CASSQPTGQTEAFF. As DNA, the CDR3 is TGTGCCAGCAGCCAACCGACAGGGCAAACTGAAGCTTTCTTT.

At least ten counts were recorded for this clonotype. This chain links TRBV4-1 with TRBJ2-7; the D gene is possibly TRBD1 (5 bases). The CDR3 length is 13 residues. CDR1 and CDR2 from the germline V gene are MGHRA and YSYEKL. V lost 2 bases to trimming and J lost 4 bases, with 9 bases between them. CDR3 nucleotide sequence: TGCGCCAGCAGCCAACAGACAGCTTACGAGCAGTACTTC. As protein: CASSQQTAYEQYF.

Comment on this clonotype: The CDR3 ends on some other residue instead of the conserved phenylalanine or tryptophan, so this is likely a read error. This sequence joins TRBV5-6 and TRBJ2-7, with TRBD1 identical over 9 bases. The CDR3 covers 14 residues. Germline V gene lookup returns CDR1 SGHDT and CDR2 YYEEEE. The CDR3 loop is CACSRQGVMYEQYL. The CDR3, as DNA: TGTGCCTGCAGCCGACAGGGGGTGATGTACGAGCAGTACCTC.

The table lists this clonotype with a few counts. Since a much larger clone is just one base distant, this may be a read error. The DNA for the CDR3 is TGTGCCAGCAGCCCTACAGGCTCCATTGGAAACACCATATATTTT. It is translated as CASSPTGSIGNTIYF. V and J are TRBV7-8 and TRBJ1-3, with a possible D match to TRBD1 (5 bases). Germline V CDR1 and CDR2: SGHVS, FQNEAQ. V lost 5 bases and J lost 3, with 14 bases in between. This CDR3 comprises 15 residues. The full variable domain, with the rest looked up from reference TRBV7-8 and TRBJ1-3, is GAGVSQSPRYKVAKRGQDVALRCDPISGHVSLFWYQQALGQGPEFLTYFQNEAQLDKSGLPSDRFFAERPEGSVSTLKIQRTQQEDSAVYLCASSPTGSIGNTIYFGEGSWLTVV.

The chain combines TRBV24-1 with TRBJ1-4; no clear D gene. Germline loops: CDR1 KGHDR, CDR2 SFDVKD. Trimming left V 9 bases short and J 0 bases short, with 16 bases between. The CDR3 has 16 residues. CDR3 protein: CATPWGGPATNEKLFF. The CDR3 DNA follows: TGTGCCACCCCCTGGGGTGGACCCGCAACTAATGAAAAACTGTTTTTT.

By sample fraction, this clonotype is medium-sized (0.01 to 0.1%). The chain combines TRBV9 with TRBJ2-5, with TRBD1 matching 12 bases. The ends lost 3 bases at V and 4 bases at J; junction bases unmatched: 4. Germline loops: CDR1 SGDLS, CDR2 YYNGEE. The CDR3 is made up of 15 amino acids. The DNA of the CDR3 is TGTGCCAGCAGCGGGGGACAGGGGGCTGGAGAGACCCAGTACTTC. Protein product: CASSGGQGAGETQYF.

The chain couples TRBV20-1 to TRBJ2-2, with TRBD2 matching over 7 bases. The germline V gene encodes CDR1 DFQATT and CDR2 SNEGSKA (reference sequence). The CDR3 length is 16 residues. V shed 0 bases and J 4 bases; nucleotides not matched to a gene: 8. This CDR3 reads CSARDQGGRATGELFF. In nucleotides, the CDR3 is TGCAGTGCTAGAGATCAAGGAGGGAGGGCCACCGGGGAGCTGTTTTTT.

This clonotype was picked up one time. The chain uses TRBV19 and TRBJ2-2; a weak D match, TRBD1 (6 bases). The CDR3 is made up of 18 amino acids. Germline V CDR1 and CDR2: LNHDA, SQIVND (reference sequence). Trimming removed 5 bases from V and 5 bases from J, with 24 bases in between. The chain's CDR3 is CASSFPRGFGQGTGELFF. The CDR3 bases are TGTGCCAGTAGTTTCCCCCGTGGTTTTGGTCAGGGGACCGGGGAGCTGTTTTTT.

The chain carries TRBV11-2 and TRBJ1-4; maybe TRBD1 (6 bases). CDR1 is SGHAT and CDR2 is FQNNGV in the germline V gene. Trimming removed 5 bases from V and 5 bases from J, with 12 bases in between. CDR3 length equals 14 residues. This CDR3 is CASSPEGENEKLFF. CDR3 coding DNA: TGTGCCAGCAGCCCGGAGGGGGAGAATGAAAAACTGTTTTTT.

The genes are TRBV5-6 and TRBJ1-1; no clear D gene. CDR1 and CDR2 (germline): SGHDT, YYEEEE. The V and J ends lost 2 bases and 4 bases respectively, with 9 bases between them. The CDR3 extends over 13 amino acids. CDR3 amino acids: CASSFGVFTEAFF. DNA for the CDR3: TGTGCCAGCAGCTTTGGCGTGTTCACTGAAGCTTTCTTT.

The chain is built from TRBV25-1 and TRBJ2-7; either TRBD1 or TRBD2 may supply D (5 bases each). Germline assignment: CDR1 MGHDK and CDR2 SYGVNS. The length of the CDR3 is 14 residues. The V and J ends lost 5 bases and 4 bases respectively, with 15 bases between them. CDR3 DNA sequence: TGTGCCAGCAGTCCCCCCGGGACCGAGTACGAGCAGTACTTC. Translation: CASSPPGTEYEQYF.

This clonotype is medium-sized within its sample. The chain employs TRBV19 and TRBJ2-2, with D perhaps being TRBD1 or TRBD2 (5 bases each). V was trimmed by 4 bases and J by 1 base, leaving 13 bases between them. Germline V gene sequence: CDR1 LNHDA, CDR2 SQIVND (reference sequence). This CDR3 has 16 residues. As DNA, the CDR3 is TGTGCCAGTAGTACTGAGGGACGGCAGAACACCGGGGAGCTGTTTTTT. This gives the protein CASSTEGRQNTGELFF.

This clonotype has just one count. This may stem from a read error, because a much larger clone lies one nucleotide away. V usage is TRBV7-2 and J usage is TRBJ2-3; perhaps TRBD1 as D (7 bases). Germline CDR1 and CDR2: SGHTA and FQGNSA. The germline V and J ends were trimmed by 7 bases and 1 base, with 18 bases remaining between them. This CDR3 contains 16 residues. CDR3 loop: CASTPRQGLGTDTQYF. The DNA of the CDR3 is TGTGCCAGCACCCCGAGACAGGGACTGGGCACAGATACGCAGTATTTT.

This clonotype was seen many times. The chain couples TRBV11-3 to TRBJ2-3; a possible D gene is TRBD2 (5 bases). Trimming took 5 bases from V and 4 from J, leaving 16 bases between them. The germline V gene encodes CDR1 SGHNT and CDR2 YENEEA. This CDR3 comprises 15 residues. In DNA, the CDR3 is TGTGCCAGCAGCCCGGGCGGGCTAGCAGCAGATACGCAGTATTTT. Amino acids: CASSPGGLAADTQYF.